This T cell receptor (beta chain) was sequenced in a study of cytomegalovirus exposure and HLA in healthy donors. Study findings and constraints: Some V segments, TRBV6-2 and TRBV6-3 among them, were indistinguishable and were therefore excluded. In a later analysis, V- and J-gene trimming of beta chains associated with a DCLRE1C missense variant, replicated independently. A later analysis linked fewer than 20,000 TCR beta sequences to HLA alleles at 0.05 false discovery rate. For most TCR sequences rarity was the rule, although some public TCRs occurred in many donors.

From germline, CDR1 is SGHRS and CDR2 YFSETQ. The junction had 6 bases not matched to a gene; V was cut back by 0 bases and J by 6 bases. The CDR3 runs 14 residues. Remarks on this clone: The antigen is unknown.

The primer mix had 60 Vbeta and 13 Jbeta primers. Clones were sequenced by immunoSEQ multiplex PCR, and TCRdb holds only the in-frame ones, with some missing. Counted here are 150,000 or so clones, around 78% occurring once; the ten biggest clones make up under 3%. The clonotype comes from a man in his forties in good health and CMV-seropositive. This sequence joins TRBV5-1 and TRBJ2-7, with TRBD1 identical over 7 bases. Sample: PBMCs. For the CDR3, the DNA is TGCGCCAGCAGCTTGGGACAGGGTAGGTCCGAGCAGTACTTC. Its translation is CASSLGQGRSEQYF. The complete variable domain, with remaining parts taken from reference TRBV5-1 and TRBJ2-7, reads KAGVTQTPRYLIKTRGQQVTLSCSPISGHRSVSWYQQTPGQGLQFLFEYFSETQRNKGNFPGRFSGRQFSNSRSEMNVSTLELGDSALYLCASSLGQGRSEQYFGPGTRLTVT.